A selection of T cell receptor beta chains follows, all from one sample in a study of regulatory and conventional T cells in RAG deficiency. Profiling relied on immunoSEQ multiplex PCR, and the TCRdb table lists in-frame clones only, not all of them. Of 32,000 or so clones listed, about 89% are singletons. These data were also reused for a study on regulatory T cells.

Sequenced: CD8+ T cells sorted from blood. These receptors were collected from a human donor in good health. Both conserved end residues are part of each CDR3. A D gene is named only where the DNA matches it firmly. Clone sizes are given selectively: once, few, many, or a class where the clone is expanded.

>-|TRBJ2-4|TRBD1|TRBV4-1
CASSHNGQGHIQYF
TGCGCCAGCAGCCACAACGGACAGGGTCACATTCAGTACTTC
>-|TRBJ2-1|TRBD2|TRBV30
CAWSVLAGQYNEQFF
TGTGCCTGGAGTGTACTAGCGGGGCAATACAATGAGCAGTTCTTC
>-|TRBJ2-1|-|TRBV6-1
CASGEVGYNEQFF
TGTGCCAGTGGGGAGGTGGGATACAATGAGCAGTTCTTC
>-|TRBJ1-1|TRBD1|TRBV5-1
CASSFYLTGGGTEAFF
TGCGCCAGCAGCTTTTACCTTACAGGGGGCGGCACTGAAGCTTTCTTT
>-|TRBJ2-1|-|TRBV29-1
CSVGEQLSYNEQFF
TGCAGCGTAGGAGAACAGTTGTCCTACAATGAGCAGTTCTTC
>-|TRBJ1-6|-|TRBV7-2
CASSLGGDSYNSPLHF
TGTGCCAGCAGCTTAGGGGGGGACTCCTATAATTCACCCCTCCACTTT
>once|TRBJ1-2|-|TRBV5-4
CASSLSSQGNYGYTF
TGTGCCAGCAGCTTGAGTAGTCAGGGGAACTATGGCTACACCTTC
>-|TRBJ2-2|-|TRBV27
CASSLSSGGTGELFF
TGTGCCAGCAGTTTATCCTCGGGTGGAACCGGGGAGCTGTTTTTT
>-|TRBJ2-1|TRBD2|TRBV11-2
CASSSGTSAYNEQFF
TGTGCCAGCAGCTCCGGGACTAGCGCTTACAATGAGCAGTTCTTC
>once|TRBJ2-1|TRBD2|TRBV5-1
CASSLSPFVSSGEGQFF
TGCGCCAGCAGCTTGAGTCCGTTCGTGTCTTCGGGGGAGGGCCAGTTCTTC
>once|TRBJ2-3|-|TRBV5-1
CASSFSGRTDTQYF
TGCGCCAGCAGCTTTAGCGGACGCACAGATACGCAGTATTTT
>-|TRBJ2-7|-|TRBV5-1
CASSGKGEQYF
TGCGCCAGCTCCGGGAAGGGGGAGCAGTACTTC
>-|TRBJ1-1|-|TRBV4-1
CASSRDRGPEAFF
TGCGCCAGCAGCCGAGACCGGGGCCCTGAAGCTTTCTTT
>-|TRBJ1-5|-|TRBV27
CASSLGGAHQPQHF
TGTGCCAGCAGTTTAGGTGGGGCCCATCAGCCCCAGCATTTT
>-|TRBJ2-5|TRBD1|TRBV7-2
CASSLDRGEETQYF
TGTGCCAGCAGCTTAGACAGGGGAGAAGAGACCCAGTACTTC
>-|TRBJ2-5|-|TRBV6-1
CASSERDPGETQYF
TGTGCCAGCAGTGAACGGGACCCGGGGGAGACCCAGTACTTC
>-|TRBJ2-1|-|TRBV6-5
CASSYSGDSYNEQFF
TGTGCCAGCAGTTACTCGGGAGACAGTTACAATGAGCAGTTCTTC
>-|TRBJ1-6|-|TRBV9
CASSVESENSPLHF
TGTGCCAGCAGCGTAGAATCGGAAAATTCACCCCTCCACTTT
>-|TRBJ2-5|TRBD2|TRBV28
CASSYGLVGTQYF
TGTGCCAGCAGTTACGGACTAGTAGGGACCCAGTACTTC
>once|TRBJ2-5|TRBD2|TRBV6-6
CASSYSTGGIETQYF
TGTGCCAGCAGTTACTCGACGGGGGGGATAGAGACCCAGTACTTC
>-|TRBJ2-5|-|TRBV10-1
CASSGPGQETQYF
TGCGCCAGCAGTGGGCCGGGACAAGAGACCCAGTACTTC
>-|TRBJ1-2|TRBD1|TRBV28
CASTDRALGFGYTF
TGTGCCAGCACTGACAGGGCCCTAGGGTTTGGCTACACCTTC
>-|TRBJ2-1|-|TRBV4-1
CASSHPQGGGPPEQFF
TGCGCCAGCAGCCACCCCCAAGGGGGGGGACCCCCTGAGCAGTTCTTC
>-|TRBJ2-7|TRBD1|TRBV10-3
CANTRGPNYEQYF
TGTGCCAACACCAGGGGGCCAAACTACGAGCAGTACTTC
>-|TRBJ1-2|-|TRBV29-1
CSVARPGAVGYTF
TGCAGCGTTGCCCGACCGGGGGCGGTTGGCTACACCTTC
>-|TRBJ2-3|TRBD1|TRBV19
CASSDPTGTGGWTDTQYF
TGTGCCAGTAGTGACCCTACCGGGACAGGGGGCTGGACAGATACGCAGTATTTT
>-|TRBJ1-2|-|TRBV5-6
CASSPVLEGYGYTF
TGTGCCAGCAGCCCGGTCCTAGAAGGCTATGGCTACACCTTC
>-|TRBJ1-1|-|TRBV5-4
CASSLSYGNTEAFF
TGTGCCAGCAGCTTGTCGTACGGGAACACTGAAGCTTTCTTT
>-|TRBJ1-1|-|TRBV7-6
CASSLKLRTADTTEAFF
TGTGCCAGCAGCTTAAAACTCCGGACCGCCGACACCACTGAAGCTTTCTTT
>-|TRBJ1-5|TRBD1|TRBV6-4
CASSEQGGNQPQHF
TGTGCCAGCAGTGAACAGGGGGGCAATCAGCCCCAGCATTTT
>-|TRBJ2-3|-|TRBV18
CASSPTQGYSTDTQYF
TGTGCCAGCTCGCCTACTCAGGGGTATAGCACAGATACGCAGTATTTT
>-|TRBJ2-2|-|TRBV19
CASRETAVGELFF
TGTGCCAGTAGAGAGACTGCTGTCGGGGAGCTGTTTTTT
>-|TRBJ1-1|TRBD1|TRBV27
CASSFAGTGNTEAFF
TGTGCCAGCAGTTTTGCCGGGACAGGGAACACTGAAGCTTTCTTT
>-|TRBJ2-7|-|TRBV5-1
CASSSGNEQYF
TGCGCCAGCAGTTCCGGGAACGAGCAGTACTTC
>once|TRBJ2-5|-|TRBV2
CASGGGGLQETQYF
TGTGCCAGCGGGGGAGGGGGGTTACAAGAGACCCAGTACTTC
>-|TRBJ2-5|-|TRBV30
CAWSSWGRETQYF
TGTGCCTGGAGTAGCTGGGGTAGAGAGACCCAGTACTTC
>once|TRBJ1-6|TRBD1|TRBV30
CAWSAGGSYNSPLHF
TGTGCCTGGAGTGCAGGGGGCTCCTATAATTCACCCCTCCACTTT
>-|TRBJ2-7|TRBD1|TRBV14
CASSQNYFGTAVNF
TGTGCCAGCAGCCAAAATTACTTTGGGACAGCGGTAAACTTC
>once|TRBJ2-7|-|TRBV5-6
CASSKGPDGEQYF
TGTGCCAGCAGCAAAGGACCCGACGGCGAGCAGTACTTC
>-|TRBJ2-3|-|TRBV28
CASSPVRLSTDTQYF
TGTGCCAGCAGTCCCGTGAGACTTTCAACAGATACGCAGTATTTT
>few|TRBJ1-2|TRBD1|TRBV6-5
CASSYAAGGVYGYTF
TGTGCCAGCAGTTACGCCGCAGGGGGCGTTTATGGCTACACCTTC
>-|TRBJ1-5|-|TRBV6-1
CASRPTGNSNQPQHF
TGTGCCAGCAGGCCCACAGGGAACAGCAATCAGCCCCAGCATTTT
>-|TRBJ2-1|-|TRBV6-5
CASSYAGSGAYSEQFF
TGTGCCAGCAGTTACGCCGGGTCAGGGGCCTACAGTGAGCAGTTCTTC
>-|TRBJ2-1|-|TRBV2
CASRPHGDSFGSEQFF
TGTGCCAGCAGGCCTCATGGTGACTCCTTTGGTAGTGAGCAGTTCTTC
>-|TRBJ2-7|TRBD1|TRBV11-2
CASSPAGTGNREQYF
TGTGCCAGCAGCCCCGCCGGGACAGGAAATAGGGAGCAGTACTTC
>-|TRBJ2-1|-|TRBV9
CASSVDDGWTGRVNNEQFF
TGTGCCAGCAGCGTAGATGACGGCTGGACGGGGAGAGTAAACAATGAGCAGTTCTTC
>-|TRBJ2-1|TRBD2|TRBV27
CASKAGGKNEQFF
TGTGCCAGCAAGGCGGGAGGAAAGAATGAGCAGTTCTTC
>-|TRBJ1-2|TRBD1|TRBV23-1
CASSQSLTGVGYTF
TGCGCCAGCAGTCAATCGCTCACAGGGGTCGGCTACACCTTC
>-|TRBJ1-1|-|TRBV7-9
CASSPARESEAFF
TGTGCCAGCAGCCCCGCGCGGGAGTCTGAAGCTTTCTTT
>-|TRBJ1-3|-|TRBV6-1
CASSVEWSGNTIYF
TGTGCCAGCAGTGTCGAGTGGTCTGGAAACACCATATATTTT